This T cell receptor (beta chain) was sequenced for a study of blood T cells in healthy people across ages. The CDR3 contains 17 residues. In germline, CDR1 is SGHTA, CDR2 FQGTGA. Each donor gave roughly 9.8 milliliters of peripheral blood. About this clonotype: Its antigen is still unknown. The germline gene is not matched at one end of the junction; a read error may be the cause.

Using a J-beta primer mix together with a sample-barcoded 5' primer, a second PCR was run for roughly 6 to 11 cycles. TCRdb reprocessed the 5' RACE reads via MiXCR and lists one record per CDR3 protein. This sample has around 1,500,000 distinct CDR3 sequences, with roughly 27% found just once. Study findings and constraints: The long-lived group displayed more naive CD4+ cells, plus higher diversity, than the aged donors did.

The TCR comes from a woman aged 30 to 39 in good health. The chain combines TRBV7-3 with TRBJ2-3; weak D call: TRBD2 (7 bases). Material: blood. The DNA for the CDR3 is TGTGCCAGCAGCTTAACGAACGGTGGCGGGGGCACATATACGCAGTATTTT. Its protein is CASSLTNGGGGTYTQYF.